This T cell receptor beta chain appears in the sequencing data of a study of blood T cell repertoires in COVID-19. Trimming pared 2 bases from V and 8 bases from J, leaving 7 bases between. This CDR3 comprises 13 residues. CDR1 and CDR2 (germline): PRHDT, FYEKMQ (reference sequence). Here immunoSEQ multiplex PCR was the method, and the copy in TCRdb shows in-frame clones only, minus some. The sample consists of over 45,000 clones, 89% of them appearing once. The V call is TRBV13, the J call TRBJ1-6; D not resolved. Source material: peripheral blood. The receptor was isolated from a woman aged 55-70 years with COVID-19, enrolled during active disease. DNA for the CDR3: TGTGCCAGCAGCTTAAGCGCTGATTCACCCCTCCACTTT. It codes for CASSLSADSPLHF.